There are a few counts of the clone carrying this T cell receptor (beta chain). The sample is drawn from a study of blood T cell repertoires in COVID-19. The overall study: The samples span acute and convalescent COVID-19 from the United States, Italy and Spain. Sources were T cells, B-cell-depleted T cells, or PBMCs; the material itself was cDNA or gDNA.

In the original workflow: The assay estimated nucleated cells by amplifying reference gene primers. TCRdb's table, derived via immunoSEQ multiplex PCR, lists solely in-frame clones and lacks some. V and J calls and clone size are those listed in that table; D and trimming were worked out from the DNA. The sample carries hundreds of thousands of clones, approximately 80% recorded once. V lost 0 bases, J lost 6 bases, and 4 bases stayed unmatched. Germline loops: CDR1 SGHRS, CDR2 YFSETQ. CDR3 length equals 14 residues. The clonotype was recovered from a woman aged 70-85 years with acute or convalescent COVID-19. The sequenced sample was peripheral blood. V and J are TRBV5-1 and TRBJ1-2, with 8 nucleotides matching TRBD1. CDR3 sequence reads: CASSLGQGAHGYTF. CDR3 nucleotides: TGCGCCAGCAGCTTGGGGCAGGGGGCACATGGCTACACCTTC.